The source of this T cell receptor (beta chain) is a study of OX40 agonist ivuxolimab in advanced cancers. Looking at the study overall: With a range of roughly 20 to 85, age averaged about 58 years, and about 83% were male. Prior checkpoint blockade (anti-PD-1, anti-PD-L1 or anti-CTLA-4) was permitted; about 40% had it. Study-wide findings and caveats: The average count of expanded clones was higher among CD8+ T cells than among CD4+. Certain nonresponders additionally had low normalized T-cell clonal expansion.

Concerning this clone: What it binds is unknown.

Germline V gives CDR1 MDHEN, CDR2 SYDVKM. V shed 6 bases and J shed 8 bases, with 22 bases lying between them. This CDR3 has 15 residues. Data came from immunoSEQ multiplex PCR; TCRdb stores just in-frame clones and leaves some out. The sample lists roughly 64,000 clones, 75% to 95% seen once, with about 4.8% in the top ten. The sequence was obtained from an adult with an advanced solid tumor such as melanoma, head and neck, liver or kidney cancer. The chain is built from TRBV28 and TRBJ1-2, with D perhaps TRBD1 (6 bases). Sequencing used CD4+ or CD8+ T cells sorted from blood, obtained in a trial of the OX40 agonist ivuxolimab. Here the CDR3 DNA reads TGTGCCAGCAGCCCCCGCGGCGGCAGGGGACGCGGCTACACCTTC. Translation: CASSPRGGRGRGYTF.